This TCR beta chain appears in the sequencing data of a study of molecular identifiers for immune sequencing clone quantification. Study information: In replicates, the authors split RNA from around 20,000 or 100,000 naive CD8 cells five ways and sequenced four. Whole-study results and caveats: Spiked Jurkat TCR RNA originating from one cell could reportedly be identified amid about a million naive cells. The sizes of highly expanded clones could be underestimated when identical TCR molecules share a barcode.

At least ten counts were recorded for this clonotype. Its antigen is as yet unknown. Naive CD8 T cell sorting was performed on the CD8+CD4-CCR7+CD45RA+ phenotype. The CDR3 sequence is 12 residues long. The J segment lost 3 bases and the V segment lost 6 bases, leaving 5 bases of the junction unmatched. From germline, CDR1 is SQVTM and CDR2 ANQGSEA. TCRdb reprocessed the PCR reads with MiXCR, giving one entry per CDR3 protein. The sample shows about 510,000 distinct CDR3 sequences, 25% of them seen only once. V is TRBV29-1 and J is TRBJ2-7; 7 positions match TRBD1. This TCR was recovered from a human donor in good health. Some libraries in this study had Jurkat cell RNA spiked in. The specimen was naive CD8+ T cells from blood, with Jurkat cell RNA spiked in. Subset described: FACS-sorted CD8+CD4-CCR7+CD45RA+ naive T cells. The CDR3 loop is CSVTGILYEQYF. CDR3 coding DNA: TGCAGCGTGACAGGGATCCTCTACGAGCAGTACTTC.